This T cell receptor (beta chain) was recovered during a study of blood T cell repertoires in COVID-19. Study as a whole: COVID-19 samples from acute and convalescent phases originated in the United States, Italy and Spain. In each case, the material was cDNA or gDNA derived from T cells, B-cell-depleted T cells, or PBMCs.

As handled by the study authors: Nucleated cell counts were estimated from reference gene primer amplification. Clones were sequenced by immunoSEQ multiplex PCR, and TCRdb holds only the in-frame ones, with some missing. The DNA was the basis for D and trimming; V, J and clone size are from that table. The top ten clones hold roughly 1.5% of a sample with around 100,000 clones, roughly 81% of them seen once. This clone showed up just once. This receptor was obtained from a man aged 40-50 years with acute or convalescent COVID-19. Sequencing was done on a sample of peripheral blood.

As DNA, the CDR3 is TGTGCCAGTAGTAGCCCTAGCGGGACGATAGCCAAAAACATTCAGTACTTC. Amino acid sequence: CASSSPSGTIAKNIQYF. This chain links TRBV19 with TRBJ2-4; TRBD2 aligns across 9 bases. CDR3 length equals 17 residues. V lost 4 bases to trimming and J lost 0 bases; unmatched junction nucleotides: 7. Germline-derived CDR1 and CDR2 are LNHDA and SQIVND (reference sequence).